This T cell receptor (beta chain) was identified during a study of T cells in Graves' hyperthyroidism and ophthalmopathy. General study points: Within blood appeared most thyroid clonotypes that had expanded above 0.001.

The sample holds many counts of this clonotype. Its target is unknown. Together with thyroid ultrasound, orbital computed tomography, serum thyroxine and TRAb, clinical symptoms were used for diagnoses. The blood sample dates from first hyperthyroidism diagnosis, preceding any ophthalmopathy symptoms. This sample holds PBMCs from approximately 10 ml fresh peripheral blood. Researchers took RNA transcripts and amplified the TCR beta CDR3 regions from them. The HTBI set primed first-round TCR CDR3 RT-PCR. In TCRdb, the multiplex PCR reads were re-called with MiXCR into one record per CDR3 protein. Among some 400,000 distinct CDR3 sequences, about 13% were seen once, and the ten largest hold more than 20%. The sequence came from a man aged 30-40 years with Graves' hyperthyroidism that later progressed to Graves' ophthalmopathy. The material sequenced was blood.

CDR3 sequence (DNA): TGTGCCAGCAGCTTAGAGGGGAGTTATAGCAATCAGCCCCAGCATTTT. This sequence encodes CASSLEGSYSNQPQHF. The chain carries TRBV7-8 and TRBJ1-5, with D tentatively TRBD1 (5 bases). The length of the CDR3 is 16 residues. The ends were cut back, 1 base at V and 0 bases at J, with 10 bases in the middle. The germline CDR1 and CDR2 sequences are SGHVS and FQNEAQ.